The subject of this entry is one T cell receptor (beta chain). No cognate antigen has been identified for it. There are no base qualities to consult, and no much larger clone falls within one base. The sample is drawn from a study of blood T cell repertoires in COVID-19 (dated by TCRdb to about 2020). In terms of the full investigation: Samples covering the acute and convalescent phases of COVID-19 were provided by collaborators in the United States, Italy and Spain. The prospective study material was composed of cDNA or gDNA derived from T cells, B-cell-depleted T cells, or PBMCs. The dataset comprised deeply sampled blood TCRbeta repertoires from subjects exposed to, actively infected with, or recovered from COVID-19. The repertoires were released in a freely available public database intended as a resource for research on the immune response to SARS-CoV-2. The samples were drawn from two sources: the first 160 participants of the ongoing ImmuneRACE study, and fewer than 1,500 subjects contributed by 6 global collaborators. A de-identified subject ID, COVID-19 status, age in years and sex were almost always included in the sample metadata. HLA class I and class II types, where available, came from metadata supplied by the sample provider rather than from assay-based typing.

The full study reports these points: Clinical and demographic metadata were provided uncurated, with the amount varying by source and participant.

Counted from cysteine to phenylalanine, this CDR3 has 14 amino acids. Here the CDR3 DNA is all that survives: 42 bases in frame from base 1. CDR1 and CDR2, looked up from the germline V gene, are MDHEN and SYDVKM. Trimming accounts for 4 bases at V and 6 bases at J, while the number of junction bases matched to no gene is 5. Whole blood was collected in K2EDTA tubes by collaborating institutions according to the institutions' own protocols. For TCRbeta analysis, collaborators shipped samples in one of three forms: frozen whole blood, isolated PBMCs, or DNA extracted from either of those sample types. TCRbeta CDR3 regions were amplified from genomic DNA by means of the immunoSEQ Assay, a bias-controlled multiplex PCR. The original methods were these. Nucleated cell counts per sample were estimated from amplification of reference gene primers within the assay. Sequence reads were collapsed and filtered to measure the absolute abundance of every unique TCRbeta CDR3 rearrangement. Productive Simpson clonality was computed per sample as the square root of Simpson's diversity index over productive rearrangements. Imported from immuneACCESS, the table was reduced by TCRdb to in-frame sequences with V and J called. These copies leave out some clones; in studies compared against another copy, an unresolved V gene accounts for under half, and the cause of the remainder is not known. For V, J and clone size, that table is used; D and trimming come from the DNA. A total of around 130,000 clones appear in this sample, more than 80% of them only once. Of the sample, under 35% falls within the top ten clones.

The rearrangement combines TRBV28 with TRBJ2-1; TRBD1 agrees with 8 junctional bases. The TCR comes from a man in his 70s with active or convalescent COVID-19. Material: peripheral blood. At the DNA level, the sequence is TGTGCCAGCAGTTCAGGGGGCGCGGGCAATGAGCAGTTCTTC. It encodes CASSSGGAGNEQFF.